These T cell receptor beta chains were read from a single sample in a study of shared clonotypes between healthy human individuals. Profiling relied on immunoSEQ multiplex PCR, and the TCRdb table lists in-frame clones only, not all of them. The sample consists of some 1,400,000 clones, roughly 96% of them appearing once. The sample comprised naive CD4+ T cells sorted from blood. The receptors were gathered from a young man in good health. The CDR3 runs from the conserved cysteine through the conserved F or W. The D gene is left open where the match is weak. Clone size is stated in some rows and not others, as once, few, many or a class when expanded.

J: TRBJ2-3; size: -; V: TRBV5-6; D: TRBD1; DNA: TGTGCCAGCAGATCGACAGGGGTCGACGCAGATACGCAGTATTTT; CDR3: CASRSTGVDADTQYF
J: TRBJ2-1; size: -; V: TRBV7-9; D: TRBD1; DNA: TGTGCCAGCAGCTTACTAGGACAGGCTATCAATGAGCAGTTCTTC; CDR3: CASSLLGQAINEQFF
J: TRBJ2-7; size: -; V: TRBV14; D: TRBD2; DNA: TGTGCCAGCAGCCCAGCGGGAGGGACGATCTACGAGCAGTACTTC; CDR3: CASSPAGGTIYEQYF
J: TRBJ2-2; size: -; V: TRBV28; D: TRBD2; DNA: TGTGCCAGCAGTCCAACTAGCGGGGCTACCGCGAACACCGGGGAGCTGTTTTTT; CDR3: CASSPTSGATANTGELFF
J: TRBJ2-2; size: -; V: TRBV2; D: TRBD2; DNA: TGTGCCAGTCGAACGGGACTAGCGGGAGGGCCGACCACCGGGGAGCTGTTTTTT; CDR3: CASRTGLAGGPTTGELFF
J: TRBJ1-2; size: -; V: TRBV5-5; D: -; DNA: TGTGCCAGCAGTCTTAACGAAAACTATGGCTACACCTTC; CDR3: CASSLNENYGYTF
J: TRBJ2-7; size: -; V: TRBV6-6; D: -; DNA: TGTGCCAGCAGGGACAGTTCCTACGAGCAGTACTTC; CDR3: CASRDSSYEQYF
J: TRBJ1-1; size: -; V: TRBV19; D: -; DNA: TGTGCCAGTATATTGAACACTGAAGCTTTCTTT; CDR3: CASILNTEAFF
J: TRBJ2-1; size: -; V: TRBV7-9; D: TRBD2; DNA: TGTGCCAGCAGCCATTTGGTCGAGACTAGCGGGGCCAATGAGCAGTTCTTC; CDR3: CASSHLVETSGANEQFF
J: TRBJ1-2; size: -; V: TRBV25-1; D: -; DNA: TGTGCCAGCAGTGAAGTCAGGGGCTATGGCTACACCTTC; CDR3: CASSEVRGYGYTF
J: TRBJ2-1; size: -; V: TRBV5-1; D: -; DNA: TGCGCCAGCAGCTACCAGGTAGGGCTAGCCCAGGATGAGCAGTTCTTC; CDR3: CASSYQVGLAQDEQFF
J: TRBJ1-1; size: -; V: TRBV5-1; D: -; DNA: TGCGCCAGCAGCTTGGAACCTCAGGGGCAAGCTTTCTTT; CDR3: CASSLEPQGQAFF
J: TRBJ2-2; size: -; V: TRBV7-3; D: -; DNA: TGTGCCAGCAGCTTAGGACGCTTTAACACCGGGGAGCTGTTTTTT; CDR3: CASSLGRFNTGELFF
J: TRBJ1-3; size: -; V: TRBV7-9; D: TRBD1; DNA: TGTGCCAGCAGCCCCACAGGGGCCTCTGGAAACACCATATATTTT; CDR3: CASSPTGASGNTIYF
J: TRBJ2-3; size: -; V: TRBV7-2; D: -; DNA: TGTGCCAGCAGCTTAGTCCCGAACGGCGCGCAGTATTTT; CDR3: CASSLVPNGAQYF
J: TRBJ2-1; size: -; V: TRBV18; D: -; DNA: TGTGCCAGCTCACTAAACCTAAATGAGGGCCACTTCTTC; CDR3: CASSLNLNEGHFF
J: TRBJ2-3; size: -; V: TRBV18; D: TRBD2; DNA: TGTGCCAGCTCCCCCTCGCCGGGACTACTTTACACAGATACGCAGTATTTT; CDR3: CASSPSPGLLYTDTQYF
J: TRBJ1-2; size: -; V: TRBV6-1; D: -; DNA: TGTGCCAGCAGTGGGCCTAGGGGGGCTATTAACTATGGCTACACCTTC; CDR3: CASSGPRGAINYGYTF
J: TRBJ1-5; size: -; V: TRBV10-2; D: -; DNA: TGCGCCAGCAGGCCAGCGGGTTGGCAGCCCCAGCATTTT; CDR3: CASRPAGWQPQHF
J: TRBJ2-7; size: -; V: TRBV18; D: TRBD2; DNA: TGTGCCAGCTCACAGACTCTGGCCACTAGCGGGAGAATCGAGCAGTACTTC; CDR3: CASSQTLATSGRIEQYF
J: TRBJ1-4; size: -; V: TRBV6-6; D: -; DNA: TGTGCCAGCACCCTAGCGAGGGTCCGAAATGAAAAACTGTTTTTT; CDR3: CASTLARVRNEKLFF
J: TRBJ2-1; size: -; V: TRBV10-2; D: TRBD2; DNA: TGCGCCAGCAGTGATACGGGAGGACCGGGGCATGAGCAGTTCTTC; CDR3: CASSDTGGPGHEQFF
J: TRBJ2-1; size: -; V: TRBV19; D: -; DNA: TGTGCCAGTAGTATAGGGGGCACTTACACCTACAATGAGCAGTTCTTC; CDR3: CASSIGGTYTYNEQFF
J: TRBJ2-3; size: -; V: TRBV20-1; D: -; DNA: TGCAGTGCTAGCGTAACAGATACGCAGTATTTT; CDR3: CSASVTDTQYF
J: TRBJ2-7; size: -; V: TRBV6-1; D: -; DNA: TGTGCCAGCAGTGAACTACTAGCTAGTCCTCCCAACGAGCAGTACTTC; CDR3: CASSELLASPPNEQYF
J: TRBJ2-3; size: -; V: TRBV9; D: -; DNA: TGTGCCAGCAGCGTACTCAGGGGACGGAGCACAGATACGCAGTATTTT; CDR3: CASSVLRGRSTDTQYF
J: TRBJ2-2; size: few; V: TRBV9; D: -; DNA: TGTGCCAGCAGCGTAGTTTCCGGGGAGCTGTTTTTT; CDR3: CASSVVSGELFF
J: TRBJ2-1; size: -; V: TRBV30; D: TRBD2; DNA: TGTGCCTGGAGTGTACTCGGGCACACGGGAGGATGGCAGTTCTTC; CDR3: CAWSVLGHTGGWQFF
J: TRBJ2-3; size: -; V: TRBV19; D: -; DNA: TGTGCCAGTAGTATAGCCGGTCAAGGGGCGGATACGCAGTATTTT; CDR3: CASSIAGQGADTQYF
J: TRBJ2-7; size: -; V: TRBV7-2; D: -; DNA: TGTGCCAGCAGCTCTCTGACAGAAACGGGGGAGCAGTACTTC; CDR3: CASSSLTETGEQYF
J: TRBJ2-5; size: once; V: TRBV11-2; D: TRBD1; DNA: TGTGCCAGCAGCCCCCAAATCAGGGGGCTCCAAGAGACCCAGTACTTC; CDR3: CASSPQIRGLQETQYF
J: TRBJ1-2; size: -; V: TRBV6-1; D: -; DNA: TGTGCCAGCAGTGAAGTGGACTATGGCTACACCTTC; CDR3: CASSEVDYGYTF
J: TRBJ2-2; size: -; V: TRBV5-1; D: -; DNA: TGCGCCAGCAGCTCAGCGGGACAGAACACCGGGGAGCTGTTTTTT; CDR3: CASSSAGQNTGELFF
J: TRBJ2-4; size: -; V: TRBV19; D: -; DNA: TGTGCCAGTAGTACCACCGCCATTCAGTACTTC; CDR3: CASSTTAIQYF
J: TRBJ2-7; size: -; V: TRBV27; D: -; DNA: TGTGCCAGCAGTTTTGCTCTACAGACCTACGAGCAGTACTTC; CDR3: CASSFALQTYEQYF
J: TRBJ2-7; size: once; V: TRBV2; D: -; DNA: TGTGCCAGCAGTGAAGAGAGGACCGAGTTGGAGCAGTACTTC; CDR3: CASSEERTELEQYF
J: TRBJ2-5; size: -; V: TRBV19; D: TRBD2; DNA: TGTGCCAGTAGTCTCTGGACTAGCGGGGCCGTCCAAGAGACCCAGTACTTC; CDR3: CASSLWTSGAVQETQYF
J: TRBJ2-3; size: -; V: TRBV10-2; D: TRBD2; DNA: TGCGCCAGCAGTGAGTCGGGAGGGCCCTTGCAGTATTTT; CDR3: CASSESGGPLQYF
J: TRBJ2-7; size: -; V: TRBV30; D: TRBD2; DNA: TGTGCCTGGAGTGTGTCGGCGGGAGGAACCTACGAGCAGTACTTC; CDR3: CAWSVSAGGTYEQYF
J: TRBJ2-7; size: once; V: TRBV11-2; D: TRBD2; DNA: TGTGCCAGCAGCTTAGGTCCCACGGGACTAGGCTCCTACGAGCAGTACTTC; CDR3: CASSLGPTGLGSYEQYF
J: TRBJ2-2; size: -; V: TRBV5-6; D: TRBD2; DNA: TGTGCCAGCAGCTCTGGACTAGCGGACCCGAACACCGGGGAGCTGTTTTTT; CDR3: CASSSGLADPNTGELFF
J: TRBJ2-1; size: -; V: TRBV7-3; D: -; DNA: TGTGCCAGCAGTTACCTGGGCCATGAGCAGTTCTTC; CDR3: CASSYLGHEQFF
J: TRBJ2-5; size: -; V: TRBV18; D: TRBD1; DNA: TGTGCCAGCTCACCCGAGGACAGGGGGCTCAAGGAGACCCAGTACTTC; CDR3: CASSPEDRGLKETQYF
J: TRBJ2-7; size: -; V: TRBV5-4; D: -; DNA: TGTGCCAGCAGCTCCCGAACAGGCCTCTCCTACGAGCAGTACTTC; CDR3: CASSSRTGLSYEQYF
J: TRBJ2-4; size: -; V: TRBV7-9; D: -; DNA: TGTGCCAGCAGCCCCTCCTTACGGATCATGGGAGCCAAAAACATTCAGTACTTC; CDR3: CASSPSLRIMGAKNIQYF
J: TRBJ2-7; size: -; V: TRBV7-9; D: TRBD2; DNA: TGTGCCAGCAGGCGCGGGGGATTATCCTACGAGCAGTACTTC; CDR3: CASRRGGLSYEQYF
J: TRBJ1-4; size: -; V: TRBV2; D: -; DNA: TGTGCCAGCAGGGGGAATGCAACTAATGAAAAACTGTTTTTT; CDR3: CASRGNATNEKLFF
J: TRBJ2-2; size: -; V: TRBV7-3; D: -; DNA: TGTGCCAGCAGCCCCCGGCGGGAAACCGGGGAGCTGTTTTTT; CDR3: CASSPRRETGELFF
J: TRBJ2-7; size: -; V: TRBV7-2; D: -; DNA: TGTGCCAGCAGCTCCAGGGCGAGCTCCTACGAGCAGTACTTC; CDR3: CASSSRASSYEQYF
J: TRBJ2-3; size: once; V: TRBV18; D: TRBD1; DNA: TGTGCCAGCTCGCTAGACAGGGCTGGTACGCAGTATTTT; CDR3: CASSLDRAGTQYF
J: TRBJ2-1; size: -; V: TRBV7-6; D: TRBD2; DNA: TGTGCCAGCAGCACCCGGACTAGCGGGAGGGCCGGTGAGCAGTTCTTC; CDR3: CASSTRTSGRAGEQFF
J: TRBJ1-4; size: -; V: TRBV28; D: -; DNA: TGTGCCAGCAGTTTCGGGACTCTTAATGAAAAACTGTTTTTT; CDR3: CASSFGTLNEKLFF
J: TRBJ1-3; size: -; V: TRBV5-4; D: -; DNA: TGTGCCAGCAGCTTGACGAGCTCTGGAAACACCATATATTTT; CDR3: CASSLTSSGNTIYF